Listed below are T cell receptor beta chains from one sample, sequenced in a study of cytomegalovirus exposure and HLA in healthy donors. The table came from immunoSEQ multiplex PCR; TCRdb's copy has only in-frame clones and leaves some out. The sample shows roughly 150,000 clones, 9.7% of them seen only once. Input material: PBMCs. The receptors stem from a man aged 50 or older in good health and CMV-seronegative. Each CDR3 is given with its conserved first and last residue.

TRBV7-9,CASSLAGGSHYEQYF
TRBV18,CASSPTTSGKQETQYF
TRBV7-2,CASSSLLTDTQYF
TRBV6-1,CASSAQKGQGAGDTQYF
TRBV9,CASRGTSYEQYF
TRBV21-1,CALRLAGQPYEQYF
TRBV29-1,CSVGGTAYYNEQFF
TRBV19,CASKQGPPNTGELFF
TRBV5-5,CASSLGAQGAVYGYTF
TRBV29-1,CSVEGSQGRSSEQYF
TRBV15,CATSREKAGAYEQYF
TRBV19,CAAGLDTQYF
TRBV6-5,CASSYGGAGGTDTQYF
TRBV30,CAWSVVRNGNQPQHF
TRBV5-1,CASSRDGTGDDGYTF
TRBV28,CASSSEDREVQPQHF
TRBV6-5,CASSRTSTNEKLFF
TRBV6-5,CASSSLAGGAADEQYF
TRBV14,CASSQGTPWEQYF
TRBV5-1,CASSLDAGGFGGTQYF
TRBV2,CASSGQGRNTEAFF
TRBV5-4,CASSLERQGATKTQYF
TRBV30,CAWSLAGVVGSGANVLTF
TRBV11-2,CASSPVRVYEQYF
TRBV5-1,CASSLVDPDYGYTF
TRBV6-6,CASSYKAGDYYNEQFF
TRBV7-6,CASSLRGSGETQYF
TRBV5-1,CASSLQEGGNTIYF
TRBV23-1,CASRPGGVGSQPQHF
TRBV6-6,CASSYGGGSGNTIYF
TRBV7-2,CASSFFGTGELFF
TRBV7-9,CASSSGHDNQPQHF
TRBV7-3,CASSPEGQGLYGYTF
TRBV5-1,CASSFQSGNTDTQYF
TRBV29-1,CSVATRGNTGELFF
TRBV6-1,CASGPRGNQPQHF
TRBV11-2,CASSSQGQGYNSPLHF
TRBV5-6,CASSLGQRFNEKLFF
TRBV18,CASSPQGPNTEAFF
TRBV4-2,CASSQDRGRADTQYF
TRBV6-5,CASSSSGSLTYEQYF
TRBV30,CAWSTGVYYGYTF
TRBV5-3,CARSPPTQGAHEQYF
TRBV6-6,CASSSLTDRVGAFF